This T cell receptor (beta chain) was documented in a study of blood T cells in healthy people across ages. Then a second PCR, running about 6 to 12 cycles, was carried out with a sample-barcoded 5' primer and a J-beta primer mix. MiXCR, run by TCRdb on the 5' RACE reads, gives a single entry per CDR3 protein. This table has 630,000 or so distinct CDR3 sequences, approximately 30% appearing once. CDR1 is SGHRS, CDR2 YFSETQ, per germline. The CDR3 is made up of 14 amino acids. V dropped 4 bases and J dropped 3; count of bases not matched to a gene: 6. This TCR was sampled from an elderly woman in good health. Sequences were obtained from blood. The genes are TRBV5-1 and TRBJ1-1; 7 bases are shared with TRBD1. CDR3 DNA sequence: TGCGCCAGCAGCAAGGAAACAGGGGACACTGAAGCTTTCTTT. Translated: CASSKETGDTEAFF.